What follows are 23 T cell receptor beta chains derived from one specimen sequenced in a study of molecular identifiers for immune sequencing clone quantification. From the PCR reads, TCRdb called clonotypes with MiXCR, one entry per CDR3 protein. The sample lists 70,000 to 90,000 distinct CDR3 sequences, around 23% occurring once. The source material was naive CD8+ T cells from blood, with Jurkat cell RNA spiked in. Subset denoted: FACS-sorted CD8+CD4-CCR7+CD45RA+ naive T cells. The origin of the receptors is a human donor in good health. Some libraries in this study had Jurkat cell RNA spiked in.

Points on this clonotype: Since a much larger clone is just one base distant, this may be a read error. This chain connects TRBV10-2 to TRBJ2-7; the match to TRBD1 covers 8 bases. Germline CDR1 and CDR2: WSHSY and SAAADI. The trim removed 8 bases at V and 4 bases at J, leaving 7 bases unmatched. The CDR3 has 13 amino acids. CDR3 coding DNA: TGCGCCAGCGGTGGACAGGGTCGGTACGAGCAGTACTTC. Protein: CASGGQGRYEQYF.

In the case of this clonotype: A junction end diverges from the germline sequence, so it may reflect a read error. The V gene is TRBV19, the J gene TRBJ2-3; 8 nucleotides line up with TRBD2. The CDR3 consists of 11 residues. Germline V gives CDR1 LNHDA, CDR2 SQIVND (reference sequence). CDR3 in amino acids: CASSGGGPLNF. The CDR3, as DNA: TGTGCCAGTAGCGGGGGGGGACCCCTGAATTTT.

This clonotype was recorded at least ten times. The J gene is TRBJ1-4, the V gene TRBV7-9; no clear D. V lost 3 bases to trimming and J lost 0 bases, with 8 bases between them. Germline V gives CDR1 SEHNR, CDR2 FQNEAQ (reference sequence). The CDR3 contains 15 residues. In nucleotides, the CDR3 is TGTGCCAGCAGCTTTCAAGGGACAACTAATGAAAAACTGTTTTTT. It translates to CASSFQGTTNEKLFF.

This clonotype was detected many times. J is TRBJ1-2 and V is TRBV29-1, with 8 bases matching TRBD1. Trimming at V came to 6 bases and at J to 0 bases, leaving 6 bases not matched to a gene. The V gene's germline CDR1 is SQVTM and CDR2 ANQGSEA. This CDR3 is 14 amino acids long. The CDR3 DNA is TGCAGCGTGGACAGGGCCACCACTAACTATGGCTACACCTTC. This encodes CSVDRATTNYGYTF.

Worth noting for this clonotype: This could be a read error, since a much larger clone is one nucleotide away. V is TRBV7-9 and J is TRBJ1-5; D is unclear. V was pared by 1 base and J by 0 bases, with 7 bases between. Germline CDR1 is SEHNR and CDR2 is FQNEAQ (reference sequence). There are 15 residues in the CDR3. This CDR3 is CASSLEGGSNQPQHF. In DNA form, the CDR3 reads TGTGCCAGCAGCTTAGAGGGTGGTAGCAATCAGCCCCAGCATTTT.

J is TRBJ2-7 and V is TRBV12-3 or TRBV12-4; D may be TRBD2 (5 bases). The CDR3 consists of 14 residues. The V end was cut by 1 base, the J end by 6 bases, with 13 bases between. The CDR3 nucleotides read TGTGCCAGCAGTTTAGGCGGGCAATCTGGCGAGCAGTACTTC. Protein product: CASSLGGQSGEQYF.

The table lists this clonotype with many counts. The V gene is TRBV29-1, the J gene TRBJ2-1; TRBD2 aligns across 16 bases. The CDR3 spans 17 residues. From germline, CDR1 is SQVTM and CDR2 ANQGSEA. J gave up 8 bases and V 4 bases, and 11 bases lay outside the gene matches. The CDR3 region is CSVVGLAGGPGADEQFF. CDR3 DNA: TGCAGCGTTGTGGGACTAGCGGGAGGGCCGGGTGCCGATGAGCAGTTCTTC.

This clonotype has ten or more counts. The chain is built from TRBV28 and TRBJ2-3, with 7 bases aligning to TRBD2. The V segment lost 8 bases and the J segment 1 base; nucleotides outside the gene matches: 15. There are 17 residues in the CDR3. The germline V gene encodes CDR1 MDHEN and CDR2 SYDVKM. The CDR3 region has the DNA TGTGCCAGCCACGGTTGGGGGAGGGCCTTAGGCACAGATACGCAGTATTTT. This translates into CASHGWGRALGTDTQYF.

This clonotype was detected ten times or more. The chain is built from TRBV20-1 and TRBJ2-7; D may be TRBD2 (6 bases). Germline V gives CDR1 DFQATT, CDR2 SNEGSKA (reference sequence). Deletions cut 0 bases from V and 0 bases from J, with 12 bases between. CDR3 size: 15 residues. CDR3 in DNA: TGCAGTGCTAGAGATGGGGAGACTAGCTCCTACGAGCAGTACTTC. Residues: CSARDGETSSYEQYF.

With regard to this clonotype: It may be a read error: a sequence one base away is much more abundant. The V and J genes are TRBV30 and TRBJ2-5, with unresolved D. Germline loops: CDR1 GTSNPN, CDR2 SVGIG (reference sequence). The ends were cut back, 6 bases at V and 4 bases at J, with 15 bases in the middle. CDR3 length: 13 residues. This chain's CDR3 is CACDPKKRETQYF. The CDR3 DNA sequence: TGTGCCTGCGACCCTAAGAAAAGAGAGACCCAGTACTTC.

Worth noting for this clonotype: One end of the junction is discordant with germline, which a read error may explain. J is TRBJ1-2 and V is TRBV23-1; possible D gene TRBD1, 6 bases. TRBV23-1 is reported as an ORF; its role is uncertain. This CDR3 region has 15 residues. The CDR3 loop is CASNGTRGSNYGNTF. The CDR3 DNA sequence: TGCGCCAGCAATGGGACAAGGGGCTCTAACTATGGCAACACCTTC.

Ten or more counts support this clonotype. The V call is TRBV28, the J call TRBJ2-5, with 9 positions matching TRBD1. The germline V gene encodes CDR1 MDHEN and CDR2 SYDVKM. The CDR3 extends over 16 amino acids. The V and J ends lost 3 bases and 5 bases, in that order; junction bases with no gene match: 10. This CDR3 is CASSFDRGAFSETQYF. CDR3 bases: TGTGCCAGCAGTTTCGACAGGGGGGCCTTCAGCGAGACCCAGTACTTC.

With regard to this clonotype: The CDR3 does not end in the conserved phenylalanine or tryptophan, so this is likely a read error. The chain carries TRBV7-9 and TRBJ2-3; no clear D. Germline V gene sequence: CDR1 SEHNR, CDR2 FQNEAQ (reference sequence). The CDR3 runs to 17 residues. CDR3 region: CASSPPLVKPGTDTQYL. Written as DNA, the CDR3 is TGTGCCAGCAGCCCCCCCCTGGTCAAACCTGGCACGGATACGCAGTATCTT.

This clonotype was counted at least ten times. This rearrangement joins TRBV27 to TRBJ2-7, with 9 nucleotides matching TRBD2. V lost 5 bases, J lost 3 bases, and 8 bases stayed unmatched. CDR3 length: 15 residues. Germline loops: CDR1 MNHEY, CDR2 SMNVEV (reference sequence). The CDR3 sequence is CASSPYSGRFYEQYF. The DNA of the CDR3 is TGTGCCAGCAGTCCGTATAGCGGGAGATTCTACGAGCAGTACTTC.

The sample holds many counts of this clonotype. This chain links TRBV5-1 with TRBJ1-2; 9 nucleotides agree with TRBD1. Unmatched junction bases numbered 23, after V lost 7 bases and J lost 10 bases. This CDR3 comprises 17 residues. The germline V gene encodes CDR1 SGHRS and CDR2 YFSETQ. CDR3 sequence (DNA): TGCGCCAGCGCCAGCCCCCTGGGACAGGGCCTCGCCGATAACTACACCTTC. Translated: CASASPLGQGLADNYTF.

About this clonotype itself: A much larger clone differs by one base, so this may be a read error. The CDR3 sequence: CTSTRTGKNIQYF. DNA for the CDR3: TGTACCAGCACCAGAACAGGGAAAAACATTCAGTACTTC. The chain links TRBV11-2 to TRBJ2-4; D possibly corresponds to TRBD1 (6 bases). Germline assignment: CDR1 SGHAT and CDR2 FQNNGV. CDR3 length: 13 amino acids.

This clonotype has a handful of counts. The chain uses TRBV12-3 or TRBV12-4 and TRBJ2-3, with 8 bases fitting TRBD1. J lost 3 bases, V lost 1 base, and 6 bases had no gene match. This CDR3 region has 16 residues. In nucleotides, the CDR3 is TGTGCCAGCAGTTTAGGTGACAGGGGTAATACAGATACGCAGTATTTT. The encoded protein is CASSLGDRGNTDTQYF.

This clonotype was recorded many times. The chain uses TRBV27 and TRBJ2-1; D not resolved. The V gene lost 5 bases and the J gene lost 9 bases, with 14 bases spanning the gap. The CDR3 covers 13 residues. Germline V gives CDR1 MNHEY, CDR2 SMNVEV (reference sequence). CDR3 nucleotides: TGTGCCAGCAGTCCGACCCGCCCCGTTGAGCAGTTCTTC. It specifies CASSPTRPVEQFF.

This clonotype turned up a few times. The V and J genes are TRBV9 and TRBJ2-1, with D hard to call. With 2 bases removed from V and 3 bases from J, the gap between germline ends came to 15 bases. CDR1 and CDR2 (germline): SGDLS, YYNGEE. The CDR3 sequence is 16 residues long. CDR3 nucleotides: TGTGCCAGCAGCGTCCCCCCGGACGGATTCTACAATGAGCAGTTCTTC. Residues: CASSVPPDGFYNEQFF.

This clonotype was seen a handful of times. The chain is built from TRBV30 and TRBJ2-7, with 10 bases matching TRBD1. Germline values: CDR1 GTSNPN, CDR2 SVGIG (reference sequence). The CDR3 is 14 amino acids. Losses at the gene ends were 2 bases for V and 3 bases for J; bases not matched to a gene: 4. This CDR3 reads CAWSSGTGVYEQYF. The CDR3 coding sequence is TGTGCCTGGAGTTCCGGGACAGGGGTCTACGAGCAGTACTTC.

The chain carries TRBV7-6 and TRBJ1-6; TRBD1 matches at 8 bases. After removal of 5 bases from V and 7 bases from J, the junction contained 10 bases not matched to a gene. Looked up from germline, CDR1 is SGHVS and CDR2 is FNYEAQ. This CDR3 is 16 amino acids long. Here the CDR3 DNA reads TGTGCCAGCAGCCTCATGAAGGGACAGGACAATTCACCCCTCCACTTT. Translated: CASSLMKGQDNSPLHF.

In this sample, this clonotype turned up many times. The rearrangement uses TRBV9 and TRBJ2-7, with D perhaps assigned TRBD1 or TRBD2 (5 bases each). Germline values: CDR1 SGDLS, CDR2 YYNGEE. The CDR3 covers 13 residues. Trimming shortened V by 2 bases and J by 6 bases, and 12 bases separated the two germline ends. The CDR3 region is CASSVDAGTEQYF. In nucleotides, the CDR3 is TGTGCCAGCAGCGTGGACGCAGGGACCGAGCAGTACTTC. The full variable domain, rest sourced from reference TRBV9 and TRBJ2-7, is DSGVTQTPKHLITATGQRVTLRCSPRSGDLSVYWYQQSLDQGLQFLIQYYNGEERAKGNILERFSAQQFPDLHSELNLSSLELGDSALYFCASSVDAGTEQYFGPGTRLTVT.

This clonotype was found once. A read error is possible here, since a much larger clone lies one base away. This sequence joins TRBV7-2 and TRBJ2-7, with a tentative D call TRBD1 (6 bases). The germline V gene has CDR1 SGHTA and CDR2 FQGNSA. This CDR3 contains 15 residues. The CDR3 loop reads CAISTVDSSSYEQYF. The CDR3 nucleotides read TGTGCCATCAGCACCGTGGACAGTAGCTCCTACGAGCAGTACTTC.